This is a list of T cell receptor beta chains from one sample in a study of shared clonotypes between healthy human individuals. The protocol was immunoSEQ multiplex PCR, while the TCRdb copy is restricted to in-frame clones and leaves out a portion. The profile shows about 490,000 clones, about 79% of them singletons. Sequences were obtained from PBMCs. Every receptor here comes from a woman in her forties in good health. Some clones in this sample may be carry-over from other donors' samples. Both conserved end residues are part of each CDR3. A D gene is named only where the DNA matches it firmly. Expanded clones are given a class, and other clones once, few, many or no size at all.

clone size,CDR3 length,J gene,V gene,D gene,CDR3 DNA,CDR3 protein
NA,12,TRBJ2-7,TRBV30,TRBD2,TGTGCCTGGAGTTTGGTAGCGGGTGAGCAGTACTTC,CAWSLVAGEQYF
NA,13,TRBJ1-1,TRBV28,NA,TGTGCCAGCGGTCTAGTTATCAAGACTGAAGCTTTCTTT,CASGLVIKTEAFF
NA,12,TRBJ2-7,TRBV7-9,TRBD2,TGTGCCAGCAGCTTCGGGACTAGGGAGCAGTACTTC,CASSFGTREQYF
NA,12,TRBJ2-7,TRBV7-2,NA,TGTGCCAGCAGCTTAGACACCTACGAGCAGTACTTC,CASSLDTYEQYF
NA,15,TRBJ1-5,TRBV15,NA,TGTGCCACCAGCAGAGATCGACAGGTCGGACAGCCCCAGCATTTT,CATSRDRQVGQPQHF
NA,14,TRBJ2-3,TRBV30,NA,TGTGCCTGGAGTGTAAGACTTGGTACAGATACGCAGTATTTT,CAWSVRLGTDTQYF
NA,15,TRBJ2-5,TRBV29-1,NA,TGCAGTACGAACGCGGACTCTGACTGGCAAGAGACCCAGTACTTC,CSTNADSDWQETQYF
once,14,TRBJ2-7,TRBV18,NA,TGTGCCAGCTCACCACCTCAGGGGAAATACGAGCAGTACTTC,CASSPPQGKYEQYF
NA,16,TRBJ1-1,TRBV28,NA,TGTGCCAGCAGTTTTGGTAGCAGGGTGATGAACACTGAAGCTTTCTTT,CASSFGSRVMNTEAFF
NA,16,TRBJ1-2,TRBV7-9,NA,TGTGCCAGCAGCCCCGCCGGAGGGGCCGGGTCCTATGGCTACACCTTC,CASSPAGGAGSYGYTF
NA,16,TRBJ1-3,TRBV19,TRBD1,TGTGCCAGTAGTATGAGAGCGGGACAGGGGGCTGGCACCATATATTTT,CASSMRAGQGAGTIYF
NA,15,TRBJ1-1,TRBV27,NA,TGTGCCAGCAGTCCCTCCGGGGGATACCTCACTGAAGCTTTCTTT,CASSPSGGYLTEAFF
NA,16,TRBJ1-5,TRBV7-8,NA,TGTGCCAGCAGCTTAGTCGGGGCCCAATGGAGTCAGCCCCAGCATTTT,CASSLVGAQWSQPQHF
NA,14,TRBJ2-7,TRBV7-6,NA,TGTGCCAGCAGCTTAAACGGGGCCGCCTACGAGCAGTACTTC,CASSLNGAAYEQYF